A selection of T cell receptor beta chains follows, all from one sample in a study of CD8 T cells in Susac syndrome. TCRdb itself ran the immunoSEQ multiplex PCR reads through MiXCR, one entry per CDR3 protein. The table includes roughly 150,000 distinct CDR3 sequences, approximately 95% detected once. The sample taken for sequencing was CD4+ T cells from PBMCs. The receptors were gathered from a human donor with multiple sclerosis. Each CDR3 is given with its conserved first and last residue. D genes are given only for firm matches. The size entry is marked missing in some rows and otherwise reads once, few, many or a size class.

>14|TRBJ2-5|TRBV6-5|.|.
CASSSSGPMETQYF
.
>13|TRBJ1-1|TRBV12-5|.|.
CASGLNRDQKAFF
TGTGCTAGTGGTCTCAACAGGGACCAGAAGGCTTTCTTT
>12|TRBJ2-7|TRBV6-6|.|TRBD1
CASNPGGNEQYF
TGTGCCAGCAACCCAGGGGGCAACGAGCAGTACTTC
>13|TRBJ2-7|TRBV13|few|.
CASSSSSGNEQYF
TGTGCCAGCAGCTCTTCTTCCGGAAACGAGCAGTACTTC
>12|TRBJ1-1|TRBV20-1|.|.
CSVMRGRTEAFF
TGCAGTGTCATGCGAGGGCGGACTGAAGCTTTCTTT
>17|TRBJ1-1|TRBV28|.|.
CASSRDLTPTLGTEAFF
TGTGCCAGCAGTCGCGATCTTACCCCGACACTCGGGACTGAAGCTTTCTTT
>13|TRBJ2-7|TRBV20-1|.|.
CSARDAGYYEQYF
TGCAGTGCTAGAGACGCGGGGTACTACGAGCAGTACTTC
>13|TRBJ1-2|TRBV6-5|once|.
CASSPGSNYGYTF
TGTGCCAGCAGCCCCGGATCTAACTATGGCTACACCTTC
>14|TRBJ1-6|TRBV6-5|.|.
CASSRGGARSPLHF
TGTGCCAGCAGTAGGGGGGGAGCGAGGTCACCCCTCCACTTT
>16|TRBJ2-5|TRBV28|.|TRBD2
CASSSTSGRVQETQYF
TGTGCCAGCAGTTCGACTAGCGGGAGGGTCCAAGAGACCCAGTACTTC
>15|TRBJ2-7|TRBV20-1|.|TRBD1
CSARPGTGSSYEQYF
TGCAGTGCTAGGCCCGGGACAGGCTCTTCCTACGAGCAGTACTTC
>15|TRBJ2-3|TRBV4-3|once|.
CASSQQGLAKDTQYF
TGCGCCAGCAGCCAGCAAGGGCTTGCCAAAGATACGCAGTATTTT
>13|TRBJ1-4|TRBV20-1|.|TRBD1
CSARAPGQPALFF
TGCAGTGCTAGAGCCCCGGGACAGCCAGCGCTGTTTTTT
>15|TRBJ2-7|TRBV3-1|.|.
CASSQGYGGRYEQYF
TGTGCCAGCAGCCAAGGATACGGGGGACGCTACGAGCAGTACTTC
>17|TRBJ2-1|TRBV27|.|TRBD2
CASSLQGGLAGRDEQFF
TGTGCCAGCAGTTTGCAAGGGGGACTAGCGGGACGGGACGAGCAGTTCTTC
>12|TRBJ1-1|TRBV30|.|.
CAWGRGNTEAFF
TGTGCCTGGGGCAGGGGGAACACTGAAGCTTTCTTT
>12|TRBJ1-2|TRBV7-2|once|.
CASSLARDGYTF
TGTGCCAGCAGCTTAGCCAGGGATGGCTACACCTTC
>15|TRBJ1-1|TRBV9|.|.
CASSRTSQLNTEAFF
TGTGCCAGCAGCCGAACCAGCCAGTTGAACACTGAAGCTTTCTTT
>12|TRBJ2-7|TRBV5-1|.|.
CASSPRQYEQYF
TGCGCCAGCAGCCCGAGACAGTACGAGCAGTACTTC
>14|TRBJ2-7|TRBV5-4|.|.
CASSLLSGQREQYF
TGTGCCAGCAGCTTGCTTTCGGGCCAAAGGGAGCAGTACTTC
>14|TRBJ2-5|TRBV5-1|.|.
CASSWTRFEETQYF
TGCGCCAGCAGCTGGACCAGATTCGAGGAGACCCAGTACTTC
>12|TRBJ1-3|TRBV12-3/TRBV12-4|.|.
CASRSPGNTIYF
TGTGCCAGCAGGTCGCCGGGAAACACCATATATTTT
>12|TRBJ2-7|TRBV18|.|.
CASSKDSYEQYF
TGTGCCAGCTCAAAGGACTCCTACGAGCAGTACTTC
>14|TRBJ2-1|TRBV9|.|.
CASSPSATYNEQFF
TGTGCCAGCAGCCCCTCTGCTACCTACAATGAGCAGTTCTTC
>15|TRBJ1-3|TRBV7-2|few|TRBD1
CASRPGTGAGNTIYF
TGTGCCAGCAGGCCCGGGACAGGGGCTGGAAACACCATATATTTT
>16|TRBJ2-2|TRBV25-1|.|.
CASSVFGAPNTGELFF
TGTGCCAGCAGTGTATTCGGGGCACCGAACACCGGGGAGCTGTTTTTT
>12|TRBJ1-5|TRBV20-1|once|TRBD1
CSARTGDQPQHF
TGCAGTGCTAGGACAGGGGATCAGCCCCAGCATTTT
>14|TRBJ2-1|TRBV30|.|.
CAWSVSSTSNEQFF
TGTGCCTGGAGTGTATCCTCCACCAGCAATGAGCAGTTCTTC
>12|TRBJ1-1|TRBV7-8|.|.
CASSPKGGGAFF
TGTGCCAGCAGCCCAAAGGGGGGTGGAGCTTTCTTT
>16|TRBJ2-1|TRBV7-3|.|TRBD2
CASSPKGTISYNEQFF
TGTGCCAGCAGCCCAAAAGGGACTATCTCCTACAATGAGCAGTTCTTC
>12|TRBJ1-1|TRBV3-1|.|.
CASSQGGTEAFF
TGTGCCAGCAGCCAGGGGGGCACTGAAGCTTTCTTT
>16|TRBJ2-3|TRBV20-1|.|TRBD1
CSASASGGGSTDTQYF
TGCAGTGCTAGCGCCTCAGGGGGTGGGAGCACAGATACGCAGTATTTT
>15|TRBJ2-5|TRBV11-1|.|TRBD2
CASSLWASGEETQYF
TGTGCCAGCAGCTTATGGGCTAGCGGGGAAGAGACCCAGTACTTC
>13|TRBJ1-2|TRBV6-5|.|.
CASSPARDYGYTF
TGTGCCAGCAGCCCCGCCCGGGACTATGGCTACACCTTC
>16|TRBJ2-2|TRBV3-1|.|.
CASTGGDRWFTGELFF
TGTGCCAGCACCGGGGGGGACAGGTGGTTCACCGGGGAGCTGTTTTTT
>13|TRBJ2-7|TRBV6-1|.|.
CASRSDPTYEQYF
TGTGCCAGCAGATCCGACCCCACCTACGAGCAGTACTTC
>16|TRBJ2-3|TRBV7-2|few|TRBD2
CASSLGGRDLTDTQYF
TGTGCCAGCAGCTTAGGCGGGAGGGATCTCACGGATACGCAGTATTTT
>12|TRBJ2-2|TRBV27|.|.
CASSFLDRELFF
TGTGCCAGCAGTTTCTTAGACCGGGAGCTGTTTTTT
>14|TRBJ1-1|TRBV6-5|.|TRBD1
CASTQQGVNTEAFF
TGTGCCAGCACCCAACAGGGGGTGAACACTGAAGCTTTCTTT
>15|TRBJ1-2|TRBV3-1|.|TRBD1
CASSLMDRAKNGYTF
TGTGCCAGCAGCCTTATGGACAGGGCGAAGAACGGCTACACCTTC
>13|TRBJ1-3|TRBV3-1|.|.
CASSQDGGNTIYF
TGTGCCAGCAGCCAAGACGGAGGAAACACCATATATTTT
>15|TRBJ2-5|TRBV27|.|.
CASSSPGFGQETQYF
TGTGCCAGCAGTTCGCCCGGTTTTGGACAAGAGACCCAGTACTTC